This is a list of T cell receptor beta chains from one sample in a study of PD-L1 blockade in urothelial cancer. TCRdb keeps only in-frame clones here, not all; method: immunoSEQ multiplex PCR. The table includes tens of thousands of clones, roughly four fifths detected once. This material consisted of PBMCs, taken around atezolizumab (anti-PD-L1) treatment. Receptors were obtained from a man between 65 and 80 years old with urothelial cancer. Each CDR3 is given with its conserved first and last residue.

CASSITGTDSGNTIYF | TRBV19
CASSLGPGASGRDNEQFF | TRBV7-6
CATSRDRTGTFF | TRBV15
CASSEPGDGQPQHF | TRBV25-1
CASSLGGAQPQHF | TRBV5-6
CSVEVPGGQGIFGELFF | TRBV29-1
CASSQGQDHSPLHF | TRBV4-1
CASSLALAGGNEQYF | TRBV5-6
CASSQEMVSAADISYEQYF | TRBV4-2
CASSPGSETQYF | TRBV19
CASTGTLGNTIYF | TRBV6-1
CASSLDPTGFSGNTIYF | TRBV5-4
CATYNPGQGAVFGQPQHF | TRBV28
CAWSVQAGLNAGYTF | TRBV30
CASSRQGREAFF | TRBV28
CASSHFDRPPSTDTQYF | TRBV5-4
CASTFLTGGSRSYEQYF | TRBV5-8
CASSSGGNYEQYF | TRBV2
CATGSGRTETQYF | TRBV5-1
CASSVSGSRTGELFF | TRBV25-1
CASSERTGRWGYTF | TRBV25-1
CASSPSRGINEKLFF | TRBV10-2
CASRLYTGRDNTEAFF | TRBV19
CASSTPGTNNEQFF | TRBV6-6
CASSPSTGGWNEQFF | TRBV7-3
CASREGREQYF | TRBV2
CAISESPSANNEQFF | TRBV10-3
CASSNPTGATGELFF | TRBV19
CASSVGLNNEQFF | TRBV2
CASSDRDTSYNEQFF | TRBV2
CASSVTGNTYEQYF | TRBV27
CASSVGSPFTDTQYF | TRBV9
CASSLAHGSGNTIYF | TRBV7-8
CASSFQSTGKAPQNTEAFF | TRBV27
CASSQPVNRGQGEAFF | TRBV4-1
CASSLGEAGGNEKLFF | TRBV5-4
CASSPGQGLIDTQYF | TRBV4-3
CASSLDSRREQYF | TRBV5-1
CASSPRLAGGHNEQFF | TRBV7-7
CASPTPGLVWEQFF | TRBV6-4
CASSFRNEQFF | TRBV13
CASSRDTQNTEAFF | TRBV5-1
CASSPFGGTYEQYF | TRBV6-5
CASSIALTSGRAQETQYF | TRBV19
CASSYGSRLSTDTQYF | TRBV6-5
CASSFDLTIFYEQYF | TRBV6-1
CASSRTGGIDEQYF | TRBV6-5
CASSSSAGIEAGNTIYF | TRBV5-1
CASSYTGELFF | TRBV19
CASSQDFRGIRTDEQFF | TRBV4-2
CASSGEGEGETQYF | TRBV9
CASSQEEAGGGNQPQHF | TRBV4-2
CASTQGGNTEAFF | TRBV6-5
CASSPLGRRGAYNEQFF | TRBV5-4
CASSESRVDEQYF | TRBV2
CASSLAPQGLTGELFF | TRBV5-1
CASSQGKTTGSYEQYF | TRBV4-2
CASSLSGTGFMNTEAFF | TRBV27
CASSEAGNQPQHF | TRBV10-1